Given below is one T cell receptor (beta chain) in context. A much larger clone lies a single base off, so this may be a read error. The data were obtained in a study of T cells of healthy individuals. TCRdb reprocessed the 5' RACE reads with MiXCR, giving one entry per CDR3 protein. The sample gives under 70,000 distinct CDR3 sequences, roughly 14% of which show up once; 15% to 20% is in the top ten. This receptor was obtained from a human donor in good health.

CDR3 nucleotide sequence: TGTGCCAGCAGTTACTCACTACAGGTCTCCTCCTACGAGCAGTACTTC. It translates to CASSYSLQVSSYEQYF. The chain is built from TRBV6-2 or TRBV6-3 and TRBJ2-7; D perhaps matches TRBD1 (5 bases). The V gene lost 0 bases and the J gene lost 0 bases, with 12 bases spanning the gap. The CDR3 totals 16 residues. CDR1 and CDR2 (germline): MNHEY, SVGEGT.